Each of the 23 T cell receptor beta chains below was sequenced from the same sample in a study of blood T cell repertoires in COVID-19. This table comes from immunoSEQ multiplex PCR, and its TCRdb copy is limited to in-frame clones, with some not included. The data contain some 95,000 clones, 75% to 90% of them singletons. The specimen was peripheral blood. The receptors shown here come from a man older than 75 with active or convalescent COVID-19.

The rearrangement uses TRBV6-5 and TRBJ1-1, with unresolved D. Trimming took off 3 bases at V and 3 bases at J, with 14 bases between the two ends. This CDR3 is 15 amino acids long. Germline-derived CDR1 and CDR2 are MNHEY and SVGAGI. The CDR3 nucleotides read TGTGCCAGCAGTTATGGGGAGGGCAGACACACTGAAGCTTTCTTT. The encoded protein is CASSYGEGRHTEAFF.

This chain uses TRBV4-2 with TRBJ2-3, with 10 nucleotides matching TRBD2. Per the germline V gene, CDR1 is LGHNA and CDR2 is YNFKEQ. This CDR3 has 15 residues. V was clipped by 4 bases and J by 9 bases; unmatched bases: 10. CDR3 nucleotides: TGTGCCAGCAGCCCACTAGCGGGGCTCACAGGGACGCAGTATTTT. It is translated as CASSPLAGLTGTQYF.

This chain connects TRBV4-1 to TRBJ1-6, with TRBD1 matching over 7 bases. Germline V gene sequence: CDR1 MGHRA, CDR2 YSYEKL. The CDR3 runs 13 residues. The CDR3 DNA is TGCGAAACGACAGGGAAATATAATTCACCCCTCCACTTT. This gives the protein CETTGKYNSPLHF.

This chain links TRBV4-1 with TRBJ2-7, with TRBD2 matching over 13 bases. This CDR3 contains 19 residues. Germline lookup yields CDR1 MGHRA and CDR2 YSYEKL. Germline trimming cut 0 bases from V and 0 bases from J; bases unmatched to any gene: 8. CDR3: CASSQDELAGGPSSYEQYF. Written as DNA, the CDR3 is TGCGCCAGCAGCCAAGATGAACTAGCGGGAGGGCCGAGCTCCTACGAGCAGTACTTC.

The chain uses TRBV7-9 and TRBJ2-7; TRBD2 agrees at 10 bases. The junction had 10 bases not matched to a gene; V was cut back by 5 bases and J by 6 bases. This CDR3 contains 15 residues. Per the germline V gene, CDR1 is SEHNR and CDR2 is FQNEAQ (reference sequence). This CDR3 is CASSPQAGGPREQYF. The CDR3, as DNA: TGTGCCAGCAGCCCCCAAGCGGGAGGGCCGCGCGAGCAGTACTTC.

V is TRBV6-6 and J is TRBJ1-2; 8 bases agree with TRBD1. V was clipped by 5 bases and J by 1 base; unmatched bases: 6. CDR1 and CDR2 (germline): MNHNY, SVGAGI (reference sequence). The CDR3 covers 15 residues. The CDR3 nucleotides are TGTGCCAGCAGTGACCCCAGGGGGCGTAACTATGGCTACACCTTC. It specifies CASSDPRGRNYGYTF.

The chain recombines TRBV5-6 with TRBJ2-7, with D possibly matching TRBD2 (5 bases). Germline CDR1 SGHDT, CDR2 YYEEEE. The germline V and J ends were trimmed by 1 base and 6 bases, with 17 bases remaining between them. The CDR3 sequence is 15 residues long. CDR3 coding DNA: TGTGCCAGCAGCTTGTCGAGGACTGACGGTGGCGAGCAGTACTTC. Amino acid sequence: CASSLSRTDGGEQYF.

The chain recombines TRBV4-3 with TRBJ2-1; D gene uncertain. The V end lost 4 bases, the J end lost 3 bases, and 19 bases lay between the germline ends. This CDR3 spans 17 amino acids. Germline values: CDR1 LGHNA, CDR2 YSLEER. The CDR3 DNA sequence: TGCGCCAGCAGCCCCCAGCCGTCCGTGGAGCGCTACAATGAGCAGTTCTTC. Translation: CASSPQPSVERYNEQFF.

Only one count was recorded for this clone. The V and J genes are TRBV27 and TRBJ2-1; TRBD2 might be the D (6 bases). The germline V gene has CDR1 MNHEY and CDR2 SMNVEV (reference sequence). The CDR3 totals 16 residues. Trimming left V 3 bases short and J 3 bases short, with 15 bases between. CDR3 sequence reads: CASSLVATRGYNEQFF. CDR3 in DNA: TGTGCCAGCAGTTTGGTGGCGACTAGAGGCTACAATGAGCAGTTCTTC.

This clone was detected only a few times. CDR3 residues: CASGGSEQYF. The CDR3 DNA follows: TGTGCCAGCGGGGGGAGCGAGCAGTACTTC. The V gene is TRBV2, the J gene TRBJ2-7, with a weak D call TRBD2 (6 bases). The germline V and J ends were trimmed by 8 bases and 6 bases, with 8 bases remaining between them. Germline V gene lookup returns CDR1 SNHLY and CDR2 FYNNEI. This CDR3 is 10 amino acids long.

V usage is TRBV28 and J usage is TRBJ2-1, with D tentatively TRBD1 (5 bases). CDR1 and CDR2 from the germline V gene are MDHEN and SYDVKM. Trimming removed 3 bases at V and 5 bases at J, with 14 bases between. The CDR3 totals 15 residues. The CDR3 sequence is CASSLKGFTNNEQFF. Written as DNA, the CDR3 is TGTGCCAGCAGTTTGAAGGGGTTTACAAACAATGAGCAGTTCTTC.

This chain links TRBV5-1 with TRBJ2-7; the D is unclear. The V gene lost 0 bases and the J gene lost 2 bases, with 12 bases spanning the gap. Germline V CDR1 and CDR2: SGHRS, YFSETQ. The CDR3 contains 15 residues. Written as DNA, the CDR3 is TGCGCCAGCAGCTTGGCCCTTAGTTTCGCCTACGAGCAGTACTTC. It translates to CASSLALSFAYEQYF.

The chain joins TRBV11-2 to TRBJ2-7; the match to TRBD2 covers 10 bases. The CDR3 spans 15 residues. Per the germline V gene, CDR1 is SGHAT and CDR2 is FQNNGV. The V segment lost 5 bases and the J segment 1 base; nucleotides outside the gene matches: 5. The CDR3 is CASSLSGRLSYEQYF. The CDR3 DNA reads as TGTGCCAGCAGCCTTAGCGGGAGGCTTTCCTACGAGCAGTACTTC.

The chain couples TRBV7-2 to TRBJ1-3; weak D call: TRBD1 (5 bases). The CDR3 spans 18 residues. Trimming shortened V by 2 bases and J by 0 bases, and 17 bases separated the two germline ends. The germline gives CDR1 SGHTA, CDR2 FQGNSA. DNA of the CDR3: TGTGCCAGCAGCTTATTTCCCCACCAGGGTAGCTCTGGAAACACCATATATTTT. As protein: CASSLFPHQGSSGNTIYF. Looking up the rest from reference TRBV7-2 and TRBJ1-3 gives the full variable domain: GAGVSQSPSNKVTEKGKDVELRCDPISGHTALYWYRQSLGQGLEFLIYFQGNSAPDKSGLPSDRFSAERTGGSVSTLTIQRTQQEDSAVYLCASSLFPHQGSSGNTIYFGEGSWLTVV.

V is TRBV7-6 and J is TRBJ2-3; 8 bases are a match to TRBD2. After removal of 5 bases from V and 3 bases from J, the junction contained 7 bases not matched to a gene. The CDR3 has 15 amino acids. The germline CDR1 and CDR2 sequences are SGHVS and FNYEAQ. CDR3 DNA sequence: TGTGCCAGCAGCCGCAGCGGGAGCAATACAGATACGCAGTATTTT. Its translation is CASSRSGSNTDTQYF.

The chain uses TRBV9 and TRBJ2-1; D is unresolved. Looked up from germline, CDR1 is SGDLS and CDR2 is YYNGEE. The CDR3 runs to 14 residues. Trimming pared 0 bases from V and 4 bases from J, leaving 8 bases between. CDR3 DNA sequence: TGTGCCAGCAGCGTAGGCGTGTCTTACAATGAGCAGTTCTTC. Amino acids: CASSVGVSYNEQFF.

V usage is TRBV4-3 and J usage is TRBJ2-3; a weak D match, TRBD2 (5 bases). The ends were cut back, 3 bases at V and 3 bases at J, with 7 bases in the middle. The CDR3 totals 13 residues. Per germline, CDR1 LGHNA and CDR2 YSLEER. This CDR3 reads CASSHEGTDTQYF. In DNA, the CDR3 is TGCGCCAGCAGCCACGAGGGTACAGATACGCAGTATTTT.

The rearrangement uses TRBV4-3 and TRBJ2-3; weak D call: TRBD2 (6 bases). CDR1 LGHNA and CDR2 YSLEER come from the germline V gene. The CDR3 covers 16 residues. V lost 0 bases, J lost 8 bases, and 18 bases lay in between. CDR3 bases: TGCGCCAGCAGCCAAGATCATTCCCACGGAGCGGGTACGCAGTATTTT. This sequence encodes CASSQDHSHGAGTQYF.

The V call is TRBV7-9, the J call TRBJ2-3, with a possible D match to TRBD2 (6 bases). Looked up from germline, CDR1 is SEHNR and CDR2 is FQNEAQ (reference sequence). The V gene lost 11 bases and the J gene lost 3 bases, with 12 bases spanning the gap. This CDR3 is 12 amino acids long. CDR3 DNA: TGTGCCGGCGGGACTGGGACAGATACGCAGTATTTT. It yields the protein CAGGTGTDTQYF.

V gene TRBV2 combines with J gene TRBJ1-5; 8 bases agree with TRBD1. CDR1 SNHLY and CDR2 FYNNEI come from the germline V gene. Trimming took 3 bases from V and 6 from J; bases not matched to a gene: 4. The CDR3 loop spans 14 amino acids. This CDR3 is CASSDGQGRQPQHF. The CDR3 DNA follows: TGTGCCAGCAGTGACGGACAGGGACGTCAGCCCCAGCATTTT. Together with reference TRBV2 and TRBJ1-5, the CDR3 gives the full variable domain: EPEVTQTPSHQVTQMGQEVILRCVPISNHLYFYWYRQILGQKVEFLVSFYNNEISEKSEIFDDQFSVERPDGSNFTLKIRSTKLEDSAMYFCASSDGQGRQPQHFGDGTRLSIL.

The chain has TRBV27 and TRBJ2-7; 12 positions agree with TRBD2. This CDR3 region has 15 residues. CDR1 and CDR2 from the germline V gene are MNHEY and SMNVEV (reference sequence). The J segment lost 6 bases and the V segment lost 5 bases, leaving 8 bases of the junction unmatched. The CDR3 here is CASSILATSGSEQYF. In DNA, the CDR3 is TGTGCCAGCAGTATCCTGGCGACTAGCGGGAGCGAGCAGTACTTC.

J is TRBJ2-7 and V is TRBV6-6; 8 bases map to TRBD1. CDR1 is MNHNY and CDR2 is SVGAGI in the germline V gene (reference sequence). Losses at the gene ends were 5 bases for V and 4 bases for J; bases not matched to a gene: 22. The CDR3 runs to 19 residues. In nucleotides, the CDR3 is TGTGCCAGCAGTCAAACGAGACAGGGGAGATCGCTAGCGATGTACGAGCAGTACTTC. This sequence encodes CASSQTRQGRSLAMYEQYF.

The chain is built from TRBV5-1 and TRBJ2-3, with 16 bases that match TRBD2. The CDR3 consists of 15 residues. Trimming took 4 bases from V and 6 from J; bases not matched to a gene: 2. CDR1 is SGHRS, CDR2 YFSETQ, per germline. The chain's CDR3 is CASSMGLAGGDTQYF. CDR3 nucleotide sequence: TGCGCCAGCAGCATGGGACTAGCGGGAGGGGATACGCAGTATTTT.